This T cell receptor beta chain was identified during a study of beta chain features in type 1 diabetes. Study information: All of the samples together had approximately 100,000,000 sorted cells examined.

Study-wide results and caveats: The study found moderately but significantly shorter TCRB CDR3s in all four CD4+ subsets of Type 1 diabetes patients.

Since all of the isolated RNA was reverse transcribed, expressed TCRB transcripts were what got sequenced. The method was immunoSEQ multiplex PCR; TCRdb's version includes in-frame clones alone and lacks a portion of them. This sample has some 240,000 clones, with around 16% found just once. This clone was observed a few times. Its antigen is undetermined. CD4+ cells of the naive, central memory, regulatory and stem cell-like memory types were sorted via CD45RO/CCR7/CD25/CD127/CD95/CD27. V lost 4 bases to trimming and J lost 3 bases, with 19 bases between them. Per germline, CDR1 GTSNPN and CDR2 SVGIG (reference sequence). The CDR3 totals 15 residues.

This TCR was recovered from a young man with type 1 diabetes. Sample: naive CD4+ T cells from blood. The chain carries TRBV30 and TRBJ2-7; D possibly uses TRBD1 or TRBD2 (6 bases each). CDR3 sequence: CAWTPRRGIGYEQYF. In DNA, the CDR3 is TGTGCCTGGACCCCCCGGAGGGGGATCGGCTACGAGCAGTACTTC.